A selection of T cell receptor beta chains follows, all from one sample in a study of OX40 agonist ivuxolimab in advanced cancers. Using immunoSEQ multiplex PCR, the repertoire was profiled, and TCRdb retains in-frame clones only, with some absent. The data hold about 32,000 clones, with around 90% observed a single time. Specimen: CD4+ or CD8+ T cells sorted from blood, collected in a trial of the OX40 agonist ivuxolimab. These receptors were collected from an adult with an advanced solid tumor such as melanoma, head and neck, liver or kidney cancer. The CDR3 runs from the conserved cysteine through the conserved F or W. The D gene is left open where the match is weak. Clone size is given for some rows only: seen once, a few or many times, or a class if the clone is expanded.

>TRBV7-9|NA|NA|TRBJ1-5
TGTGCCAGCAGCTTAGGGTCAGGGCCGGGCAGCAATCAGCCCCAGCATTTT
CASSLGSGPGSNQPQHF
>TRBV6-5|NA|NA|TRBJ2-5
TGTGCCAGCAGTTCCGCCCGGGACTGGGACCAAGAGACCCAGTACTTC
CASSSARDWDQETQYF
>TRBV25-1|NA|NA|TRBJ1-1
TGTGCCAGCAGTGATTTTACAGGGATGAACACTGAAGCTTTCTTT
CASSDFTGMNTEAFF
>TRBV9|NA|NA|TRBJ1-4
TGTGCCAGCAGCGGGGGGCGCGGGAGTGAAAAACTGTTTTTT
CASSGGRGSEKLFF
>TRBV5-1|NA|NA|TRBJ2-2
TGCGCCAGCAGCTTCTGGGGACCCGGGGAGCTGTTTTTT
CASSFWGPGELFF
>TRBV7-9|NA|NA|TRBJ1-5
TGTGCCAGCAGCTTCGGGGAGCCGAATCAGCCCCAGCATTTT
CASSFGEPNQPQHF
>TRBV4-1|NA|NA|TRBJ1-1
TGCGCCAGCAGCCCCTCCCCCCCTCTCGGAGAAACTGAAGCTTTCTTT
CASSPSPPLGETEAFF
>TRBV7-2|NA|TRBD1|TRBJ1-2
TGTGCCAGCGCCAGGGGACAGATCTATGGCTACACCTTC
CASARGQIYGYTF
>TRBV15|NA|NA|TRBJ2-5
TGTGCCACCAGCACCATTTTTGACAGTCAAGAGACCCAGTACTTC
CATSTIFDSQETQYF
>TRBV15|NA|NA|TRBJ1-5
TGTGCCACCAGCAGAGATCTAGGGGTGAATCAGCCCCAGCATTTT
CATSRDLGVNQPQHF
>TRBV7-9|few|NA|TRBJ1-4
TGTGCCAGCAGCTCCATAGGGTATGCAACTAATGAAAAACTGTTTTTT
CASSSIGYATNEKLFF
>TRBV6-4|once|NA|TRBJ2-1
TGTGCCAGCAGTGAAGGGAGAAGCTCCTACAATGAGCAGTTCTTC
CASSEGRSSYNEQFF
>TRBV27|NA|TRBD1|TRBJ2-2
TGTGCCAGCAGTTTATCGACGGTCGGGACAGGGGGTTTTTCGAACACCGGGGAGCTGTTTTTT
CASSLSTVGTGGFSNTGELFF
>TRBV27|NA|NA|TRBJ2-3
TGTGCCAGCAGTTTATGGAACGGGGAAGGCACAGATACGCAGTATTTT
CASSLWNGEGTDTQYF
>TRBV7-9|once|TRBD1|TRBJ2-6
TGTGCCAGCAGCCCGGACAGGGAGGTAATCGGGGCCAACGTCCTGACTTTC
CASSPDREVIGANVLTF
>TRBV4-1|NA|NA|TRBJ2-1
TGCGCCAGCAGCCACACACAGGGAAGTCGGGATGAGCAGTTCTTC
CASSHTQGSRDEQFF
>TRBV4-2|NA|TRBD1|TRBJ2-7
TGTGCCAGCAGCCAAGCCGGGACAGGCTCCTACGAGCAGTACTTC
CASSQAGTGSYEQYF
>TRBV11-2|NA|NA|TRBJ2-1
TGTGCCAGCACCTACGAAGGAGGCTCCTACAATGAGCAGTTCTTC
CASTYEGGSYNEQFF
>TRBV29-1|NA|TRBD1|TRBJ2-1
TGCAGCGTTGAAGATCCTGTGACAGGGCCATACAATGAGCAGTTCTTC
CSVEDPVTGPYNEQFF
>TRBV7-9|NA|NA|TRBJ1-4
TGTGCCAGCAGCTTAGGCGGGCTCGGGGCTGAAAAACTGTTTTTT
CASSLGGLGAEKLFF
>TRBV9|NA|TRBD1|TRBJ2-2
TGTGCCAGCAGCGTCGACAGGGCGGCCGGGGAGCTGTTTTTT
CASSVDRAAGELFF
>TRBV6-6|NA|NA|TRBJ1-4
TGTGCCAGCAATTCCGCAACTAATGAAAAACTGTTTTTT
CASNSATNEKLFF
>TRBV2|NA|TRBD1|TRBJ1-1
TGTGCCAGCAGTGGACAGGGTACAGCTTTCTTT
CASSGQGTAFF
>TRBV14|once|NA|TRBJ1-3
TGTGCCAGCAGCCAGGCAAATGGAAACACCATATATTTT
CASSQANGNTIYF
>TRBV5-5|NA|NA|TRBJ1-2
TGTGCCAGCACACCCCTAAACGCCTATGGCTACACCTTC
CASTPLNAYGYTF
>TRBV6-1|NA|NA|TRBJ2-1
TGTGCCAGCAGTAAAACCAATGAGCAGTTCTTC
CASSKTNEQFF
>TRBV7-2|NA|NA|TRBJ2-7
TGTGCCAGCAGCTTGGGAAGACAGGTTACAACCTACGAGCAGTACTTC
CASSLGRQVTTYEQYF
>TRBV19|NA|TRBD1|TRBJ2-1
TGTGCCAGTAGTATAGGGGACAGCTACAATGAGCAGTTCTTC
CASSIGDSYNEQFF
>TRBV7-3|NA|NA|TRBJ2-2
TGTGCCAGCAGCTCAGAGGGGGTCTCAGGGACCGGGGAGCTGTTTTTT
CASSSEGVSGTGELFF
>TRBV4-3|NA|TRBD1|TRBJ2-2
TGCGCCAGCAGCCGCCTAGGAGGACAGGGATCCGGGGAGCTGTTTTTT
CASSRLGGQGSGELFF
>TRBV10-3|NA|NA|TRBJ2-3
TGTGCCATCAATATGGACGACACAGATACGCAGTATTTT
CAINMDDTDTQYF
>TRBV4-3|NA|NA|TRBJ2-1
TGCGCCAGCAGCCGGGGTCAGTACAATGAGCAGTTCTTC
CASSRGQYNEQFF
>TRBV15|NA|NA|TRBJ2-7
TGTGCCACCAGCAGAGATGCCGTGGAGGGGGCTACATACGAGCAGTACTTC
CATSRDAVEGATYEQYF
>TRBV27|NA|NA|TRBJ1-2
TGTGCCAGCAGTTTAACGACGGGGGCCACGAAGGGCTACACCTTC
CASSLTTGATKGYTF
>TRBV27|few|NA|TRBJ2-7
TGTGCCAGCAGTCCCCTCTTCGGACCACATCCTTACGAGCAGTACTTC
CASSPLFGPHPYEQYF
>TRBV7-9|NA|NA|TRBJ1-1
TGTGCCAGCAGCTCGGGACGGGGTGAAGCTTTCTTT
CASSSGRGEAFF
>TRBV28|NA|TRBD1|TRBJ1-3
TGTGCCAGCAGTTTATGGATGGGACAGTTAAACACCATATATTTT
CASSLWMGQLNTIYF
>TRBV27|NA|TRBD2|TRBJ2-7
TGTGCCAGCAGTCGCGAGGCGCTGACTAGCGGGAATTCCTACGAGCAGTACTTC
CASSREALTSGNSYEQYF
>TRBV7-6|NA|NA|TRBJ2-7
TGTGCCAGCAGCTCTACATCACAAGTAGGGGGCTACGAGCAGTACTTC
CASSSTSQVGGYEQYF
>TRBV9|NA|NA|TRBJ2-7
TGTGCCAGCAGCGGGCCAGGGTACTACGAGCAGTACTTC
CASSGPGYYEQYF
>TRBV19|NA|NA|TRBJ2-1
TGTGCCAGTAGCAAGAGGGACATTTCCTACAATGAGCAGTTCTTC
CASSKRDISYNEQFF
>TRBV9|NA|NA|TRBJ1-2
TGTGCCAGCAGCGGGACTTTTGGCTACACCTTC
CASSGTFGYTF
>TRBV7-9|NA|TRBD1|TRBJ1-1
TGTGCCAGCAGCTTAGGATCAGGGGGCTTCACTGAAGCTTTCTTT
CASSLGSGGFTEAFF
>TRBV4-1|NA|NA|TRBJ2-7
TGCGCCAGCAGCCAAGGGGAAGGCTTGGCGGACGAGCAGTACTTC
CASSQGEGLADEQYF
>TRBV4-3|NA|TRBD2|TRBJ2-5
TGCGCCAGCAGCCAAGATTTGGGGCCGGGACTAGCGGGAGTTCCTGGAGAGACCCAGTACTTC
CASSQDLGPGLAGVPGETQYF
>TRBV19|NA|TRBD1|TRBJ1-2
TGTGCCAGTTACAGGGGAGGGTATGGCTACACCTTC
CASYRGGYGYTF
>TRBV28|NA|NA|TRBJ1-6
TGTGCCAGCAGTTTGGGGGGGAAAGGCTCCTATAATTCACCCCTCCACTTT
CASSLGGKGSYNSPLHF
>TRBV6-5|NA|NA|TRBJ1-1
TGTGCCAGCAGTTACTACAAAACGAACACTGAAGCTTTCTTT
CASSYYKTNTEAFF
>TRBV2|NA|TRBD1|TRBJ1-1
TGTGCCAGGAATAGACAGGGGTTTGAAGCTTTCTTT
CARNRQGFEAFF
>TRBV15|NA|TRBD2|TRBJ2-1
TGTGCCACCAGCAGGACGGGACTACCGAATGAGCAGTTCTTC
CATSRTGLPNEQFF
>TRBV27|NA|TRBD2|TRBJ2-5
TGTGCCAGCAGTTTACGTCCTCTAGCGGGAGAACGGGAGACCCAGTACTTC
CASSLRPLAGERETQYF
>TRBV19|NA|NA|TRBJ1-1
TGTGCCAGTAGTATAGGGGAGAACACTGAAGCTTTCTTT
CASSIGENTEAFF
>TRBV27|NA|NA|TRBJ1-1
TGTGCCAGCAGATATACAGATAACACTGAAGCTTTCTTT
CASRYTDNTEAFF
>TRBV25-1|NA|NA|TRBJ1-6
TGTGCCAGCAGTGTGGGCCCCTCCTATAATTCACCCCTCCACTTT
CASSVGPSYNSPLHF
>TRBV28|NA|TRBD1|TRBJ1-5
TGTGCCAGCAGTTTATTCAGGGGGTACAATCAGCCCCAGCATTTT
CASSLFRGYNQPQHF
>TRBV6-6|few|NA|TRBJ1-1
TGTGCCAGCAATGAGCCGGGGGGGGTTACTGAAGCTTTCTTT
CASNEPGGVTEAFF
>TRBV5-1|NA|NA|TRBJ2-7
TGCGCCAGCAGCTTGGGAGACCCACAAAACTCTTCTTCCGCCTACGAGCAGTACTTC
CASSLGDPQNSSSAYEQYF
>TRBV27|NA|NA|TRBJ2-5
TGTGCCAGCAGTTCCCCGGGGATTCACCAAGAGACCCAGTACTTC
CASSSPGIHQETQYF
>TRBV15|NA|TRBD1|TRBJ1-2
TGTGCCACCAGCAGGGGGCGACAGGGAGGAGATGGCTACACCTTC
CATSRGRQGGDGYTF
>TRBV28|once|NA|TRBJ2-5
TGTGCCAGCAGTTTTCCCCGCGGAAGCGACCAAGAGACCCAGTACTTC
CASSFPRGSDQETQYF